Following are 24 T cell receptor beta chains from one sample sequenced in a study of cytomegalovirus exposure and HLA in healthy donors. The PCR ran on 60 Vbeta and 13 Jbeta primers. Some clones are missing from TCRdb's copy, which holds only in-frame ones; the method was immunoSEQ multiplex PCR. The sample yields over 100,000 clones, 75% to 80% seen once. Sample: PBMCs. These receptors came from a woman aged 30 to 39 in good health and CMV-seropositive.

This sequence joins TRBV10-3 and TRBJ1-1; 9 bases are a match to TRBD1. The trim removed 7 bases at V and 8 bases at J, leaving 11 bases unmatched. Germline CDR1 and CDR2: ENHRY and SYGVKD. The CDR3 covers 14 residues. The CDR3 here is CAITPGQGQPEAFF. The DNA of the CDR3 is TGTGCCATCACCCCGGGACAGGGCCAACCAGAAGCTTTCTTT.

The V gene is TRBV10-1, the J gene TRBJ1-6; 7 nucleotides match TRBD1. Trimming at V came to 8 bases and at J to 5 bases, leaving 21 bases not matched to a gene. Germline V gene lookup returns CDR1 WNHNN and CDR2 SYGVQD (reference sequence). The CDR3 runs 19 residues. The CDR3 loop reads CASVPEGQKTHDHNSPLHF. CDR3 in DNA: TGCGCCAGCGTCCCAGAGGGACAGAAGACCCACGACCATAATTCACCCCTCCACTTT.

The chain's CDR3 is CASSPGTGINSPLHF. In DNA form, the CDR3 reads TGTGCCAGCTCACCTGGGACAGGGATTAATTCACCCCTCCACTTT. J is TRBJ1-6 and V is TRBV18, with 9 nucleotides matching TRBD1. Germline V gene lookup returns CDR1 KGHSH and CDR2 LQKENI. After removal of 3 bases from V and 6 bases from J, the junction contained 3 bases not matched to a gene. This CDR3 spans 15 amino acids.

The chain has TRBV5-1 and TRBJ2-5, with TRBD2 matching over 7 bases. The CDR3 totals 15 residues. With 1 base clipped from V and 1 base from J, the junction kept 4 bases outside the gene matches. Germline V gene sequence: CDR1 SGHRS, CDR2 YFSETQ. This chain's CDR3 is CASSLTGGTQETQYF. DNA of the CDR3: TGCGCCAGCAGCTTGACGGGGGGTACCCAAGAGACCCAGTACTTC.

The CDR3 loop reads CASSLGEGYGYTF. CDR3 DNA: TGCGCCAGCAGCTTAGGGGAGGGCTATGGCTACACCTTC. V and J are TRBV5-1 and TRBJ1-2, with D perhaps matching TRBD1 (5 bases). In germline, CDR1 is SGHRS, CDR2 YFSETQ. With 2 bases removed from V and 4 bases from J, the gap between germline ends came to 9 bases. This CDR3 spans 13 amino acids.

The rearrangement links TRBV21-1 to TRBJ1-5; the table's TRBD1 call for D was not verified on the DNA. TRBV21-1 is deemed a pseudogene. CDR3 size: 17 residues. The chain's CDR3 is CASSNHQGANSNQPQHF. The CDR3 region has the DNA TGTGCCAGCAGCAACCATCAGGGGGCAAATAGCAATCAGCCCCAGCATTTT.

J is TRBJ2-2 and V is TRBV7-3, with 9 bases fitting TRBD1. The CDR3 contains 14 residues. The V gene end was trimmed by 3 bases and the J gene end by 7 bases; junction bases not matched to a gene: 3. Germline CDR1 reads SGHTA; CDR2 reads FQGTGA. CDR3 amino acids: CASSLTGGIGELFF. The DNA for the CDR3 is TGTGCCAGCAGCTTGACAGGGGGTATCGGGGAGCTGTTTTTT.

CDR3 nucleotides: TGCGCCAGCAGCCAAGATAGGACAGGGCGAAGGAAGCAGCCCCAGCATTTT. Its translation: CASSQDRTGRRKQPQHF. V is TRBV4-1 and J is TRBJ1-5; TRBD1 matches at 8 bases. This CDR3 spans 17 amino acids. J gave up 7 bases and V 0 bases, and 11 bases lay outside the gene matches. The germline V gene has CDR1 MGHRA and CDR2 YSYEKL.

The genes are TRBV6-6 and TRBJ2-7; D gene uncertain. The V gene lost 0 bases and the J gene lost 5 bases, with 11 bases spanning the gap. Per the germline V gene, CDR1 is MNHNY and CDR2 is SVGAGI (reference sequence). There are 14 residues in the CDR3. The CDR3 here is CASSYSTDWDEQYF. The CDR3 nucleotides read TGTGCCAGCAGTTACTCTACTGACTGGGACGAGCAGTACTTC.

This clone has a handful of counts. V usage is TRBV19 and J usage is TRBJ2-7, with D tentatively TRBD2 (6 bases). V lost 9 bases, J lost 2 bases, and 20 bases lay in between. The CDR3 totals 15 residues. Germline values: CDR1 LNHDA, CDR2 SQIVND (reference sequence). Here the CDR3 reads CARKCGTEDTYEQYF. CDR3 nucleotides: TGTGCCAGGAAATGCGGGACGGAGGACACCTACGAGCAGTACTTC.

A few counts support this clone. CDR3 amino acids: CASSLGASGGLYNEQFF. The CDR3 DNA reads as TGTGCCAGCAGCTTGGGGGCTAGCGGGGGCCTGTACAATGAGCAGTTCTTC. This chain joins TRBV5-6 and TRBJ2-1; 10 nucleotides agree with TRBD2. The CDR3 covers 17 residues. V dropped 0 bases and J dropped 4; count of bases not matched to a gene: 7. Germline V gene data show CDR1 as SGHDT and CDR2 as YYEEEE.

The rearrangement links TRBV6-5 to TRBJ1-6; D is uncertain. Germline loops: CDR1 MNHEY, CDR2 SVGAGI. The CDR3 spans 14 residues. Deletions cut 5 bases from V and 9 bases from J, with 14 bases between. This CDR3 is CASSPDHEASPLHF. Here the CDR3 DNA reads TGTGCCAGCAGTCCCGATCATGAGGCTTCACCCCTCCACTTT.

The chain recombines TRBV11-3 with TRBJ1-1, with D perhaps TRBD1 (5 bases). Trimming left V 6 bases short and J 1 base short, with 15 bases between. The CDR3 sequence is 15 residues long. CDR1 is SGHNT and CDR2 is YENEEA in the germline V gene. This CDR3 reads CASSPPGGSNTEAFF. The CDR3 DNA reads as TGTGCCAGCAGTCCGCCGGGGGGGTCGAACACTGAAGCTTTCTTT.

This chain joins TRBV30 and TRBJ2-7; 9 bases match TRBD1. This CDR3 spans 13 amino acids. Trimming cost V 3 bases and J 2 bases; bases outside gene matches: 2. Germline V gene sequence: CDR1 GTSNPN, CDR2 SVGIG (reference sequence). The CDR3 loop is CAWRGTGTYEQYF. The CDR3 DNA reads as TGTGCCTGGAGAGGGACAGGGACCTACGAGCAGTACTTC.

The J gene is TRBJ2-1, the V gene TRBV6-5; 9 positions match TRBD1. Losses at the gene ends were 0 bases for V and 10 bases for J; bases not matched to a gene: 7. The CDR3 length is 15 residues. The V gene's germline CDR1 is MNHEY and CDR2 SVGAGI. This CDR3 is CASSYSRTGAGEQFF. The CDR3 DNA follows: TGTGCCAGCAGTTACTCTAGGACAGGGGCCGGAGAGCAGTTCTTC.

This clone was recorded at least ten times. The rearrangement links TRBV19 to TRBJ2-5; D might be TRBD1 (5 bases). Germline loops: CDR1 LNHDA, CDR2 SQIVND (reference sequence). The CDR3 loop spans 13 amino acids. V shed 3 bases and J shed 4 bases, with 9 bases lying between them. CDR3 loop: CASSIRTPETQYF. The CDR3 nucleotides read TGTGCCAGTAGTATCCGGACACCAGAGACCCAGTACTTC.

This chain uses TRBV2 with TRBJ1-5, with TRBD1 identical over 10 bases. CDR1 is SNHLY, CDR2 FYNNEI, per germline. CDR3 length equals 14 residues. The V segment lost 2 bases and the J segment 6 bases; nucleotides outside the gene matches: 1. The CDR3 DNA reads TGTGCCAGCAGTGAACGGACAGGGGGTCAGCCCCAGCATTTT. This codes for CASSERTGGQPQHF.

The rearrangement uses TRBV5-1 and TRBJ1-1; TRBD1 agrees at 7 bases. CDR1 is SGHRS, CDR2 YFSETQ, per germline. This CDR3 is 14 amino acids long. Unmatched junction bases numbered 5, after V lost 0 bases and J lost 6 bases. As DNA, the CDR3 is TGCGCCAGCAGCTTGGAAGGGGGCTGGTCTGAAGCTTTCTTT. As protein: CASSLEGGWSEAFF. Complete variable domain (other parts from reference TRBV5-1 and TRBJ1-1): KAGVTQTPRYLIKTRGQQVTLSCSPISGHRSVSWYQQTPGQGLQFLFEYFSETQRNKGNFPGRFSGRQFSNSRSEMNVSTLELGDSALYLCASSLEGGWSEAFFGQGTRLTVV.

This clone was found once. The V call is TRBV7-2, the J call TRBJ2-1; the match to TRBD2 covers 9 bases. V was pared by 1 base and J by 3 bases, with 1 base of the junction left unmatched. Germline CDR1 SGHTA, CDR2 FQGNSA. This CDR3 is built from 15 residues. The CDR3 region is CASSLGSGGYNEQFF. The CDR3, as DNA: TGTGCCAGCAGCTTAGGTAGCGGGGGCTACAATGAGCAGTTCTTC.

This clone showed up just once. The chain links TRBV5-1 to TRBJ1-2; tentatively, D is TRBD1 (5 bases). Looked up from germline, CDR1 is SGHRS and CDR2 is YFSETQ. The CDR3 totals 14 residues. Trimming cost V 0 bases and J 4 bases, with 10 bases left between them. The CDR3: CASSLDVGPYGYTF. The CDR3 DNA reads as TGCGCCAGCAGCTTGGATGTGGGGCCCTATGGCTACACCTTC.

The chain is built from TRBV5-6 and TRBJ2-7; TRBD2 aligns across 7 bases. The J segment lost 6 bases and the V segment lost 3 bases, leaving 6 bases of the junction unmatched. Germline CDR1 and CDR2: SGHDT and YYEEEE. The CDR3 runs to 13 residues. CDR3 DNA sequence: TGTGCCAGCAGCTGGGGGGGAAGGTTCGAGCAGTACTTC. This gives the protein CASSWGGRFEQYF. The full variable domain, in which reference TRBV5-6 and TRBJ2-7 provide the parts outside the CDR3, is DAGVTQSPTHLIKTRGQQVTLRCSPKSGHDTVSWYQQALGQGPQFIFQYYEEEERQRGNFPDRFSGHQFPNYSSELNVNALLLGDSALYLCASSWGGRFEQYFGPGTRLTVT.

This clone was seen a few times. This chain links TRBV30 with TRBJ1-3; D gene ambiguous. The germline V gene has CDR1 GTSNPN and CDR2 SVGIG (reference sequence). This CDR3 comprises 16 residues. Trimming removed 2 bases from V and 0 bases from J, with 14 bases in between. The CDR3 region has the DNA TGTGCCTGGAGTACCCTGGGCTCCAACTCTGGAAACACCATATATTTT. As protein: CAWSTLGSNSGNTIYF.

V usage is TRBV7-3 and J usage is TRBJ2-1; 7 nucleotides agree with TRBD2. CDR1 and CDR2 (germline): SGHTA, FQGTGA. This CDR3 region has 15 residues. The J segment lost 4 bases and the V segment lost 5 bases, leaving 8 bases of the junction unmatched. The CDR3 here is CASSPWGGEYNEQFF. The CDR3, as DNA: TGTGCCAGCAGCCCCTGGGGGGGGGAGTACAATGAGCAGTTCTTC. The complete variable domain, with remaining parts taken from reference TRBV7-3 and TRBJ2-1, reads GAGVSQTPSNKVTEKGKYVELRCDPISGHTALYWYRQSLGQGPEFLIYFQGTGAADDSGLPNDRFFAVRPEGSVSTLKIQRTERGDSAVYLCASSPWGGEYNEQFFGPGTRLTVL.

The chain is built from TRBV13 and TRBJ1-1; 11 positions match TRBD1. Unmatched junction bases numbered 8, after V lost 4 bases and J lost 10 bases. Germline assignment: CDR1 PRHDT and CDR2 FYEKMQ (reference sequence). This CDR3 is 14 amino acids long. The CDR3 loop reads CASSYGTGGEGAFF. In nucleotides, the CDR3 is TGTGCCAGCAGCTACGGGACAGGGGGAGAGGGAGCTTTCTTT.